Listed below are T cell receptor beta chains from one sample, sequenced in a study of T cells in localized non-small cell lung cancer. Using immunoSEQ multiplex PCR, the repertoire was profiled, and TCRdb retains in-frame clones only, with some absent. This sample yields approximately 41,000 clones, of which more than 80% are seen a single time; about 6% belongs to the top ten. Specimen: peripheral blood mononuclear cells, collected before any cancer treatment. These receptors originate from a male donor older than 55 with stage II lung adenocarcinoma. Both conserved end residues are part of each CDR3. A D gene is named only where the DNA matches it firmly. Size is stated for part of the rows, as once, few or many counts, or as a class when the clone is expanded.

length	J	D	V	size	DNA	CDR3
16	TRBJ1-2	NA	TRBV7-8	once	TGTGCCAGCACCATTAGGCTAGGGGCGGCCTTCTATGGCTACACCTTC	CASTIRLGAAFYGYTF
14	TRBJ1-3	NA	TRBV25-1	NA	TGTGCCAGCAGTGTAGGGGTGTCTCGAAACACCATATATTTT	CASSVGVSRNTIYF
15	TRBJ2-3	NA	TRBV7-2	NA	TGTGCCAGCAGCTTAATAGGAGGGCCTACAGATACGCAGTATTTT	CASSLIGGPTDTQYF
16	TRBJ2-2	TRBD2	TRBV9	NA	TGTGCCAGCAGTCTCCAGCAGCGGGAGGGCACCGGGGAGCTGTTTTTT	CASSLQQREGTGELFF
16	TRBJ2-2	NA	TRBV21-1	NA	TGTGCCAGCATCCCCTTTCCCGCTAGCGGAATCGGGGAGCTGTTTTTT	CASIPFPASGIGELFF
16	TRBJ2-3	TRBD2	TRBV6-6	once	TGTGCCAGCAGTCGCCCGACTAGCGGGGGGGGAGATACGCAGTATTTT	CASSRPTSGGGDTQYF
15	TRBJ2-1	NA	TRBV7-3	NA	TGTGCCAGCAGCCTCCTAGGGAGCTCCTACAATGAGCAGTTCTTC	CASSLLGSSYNEQFF
14	TRBJ1-1	NA	TRBV28	NA	TGTGCCAGCAGCTCCCGGGCTATGAACACTGAAGCTTTCTTT	CASSSRAMNTEAFF
15	TRBJ2-7	TRBD2	TRBV5-5	NA	TGTGCCAGCAGCTGGACCCCCCGCGGGGGCTACGAGCAGTACTTC	CASSWTPRGGYEQYF
18	TRBJ2-3	NA	TRBV21-1	NA	TGTGCCAGCAGCAGAAAGGGCCGGGGCCCGAAATGTGTTAATACGCAGTATTTT	CASSRKGRGPKCVNTQYF
13	TRBJ1-2	NA	TRBV5-4	NA	TGTGCCAGCAGCTTCGAGGGGCGAGAAGGCTACACCTTC	CASSFEGREGYTF
12	TRBJ1-2	NA	TRBV18	NA	TGTGCCAGCTCCTCGGGGGGGTATGGCTACACCTTC	CASSSGGYGYTF
14	TRBJ2-3	TRBD2	TRBV6-1	NA	TGTGCCACCATCGGACTAGCGGGACCAGATACGCAGTATTTT	CATIGLAGPDTQYF
14	TRBJ1-2	NA	TRBV6-1	NA	TGTGCCAGCAGTCAAAGGACCGGGAGCTATGGCTACACCTTC	CASSQRTGSYGYTF
15	TRBJ2-2	TRBD2	TRBV29-1	NA	TGCAGCGGAACCTGGGCTAGCGGGAGCCCCGGGGAGCTGTTTTTT	CSGTWASGSPGELFF
11	TRBJ2-7	NA	TRBV29-1	NA	TGCAGCGTTGCCAGCTCCTACGAGCAGTACTTC	CSVASSYEQYF
14	TRBJ2-3	TRBD1	TRBV30	NA	TGTGCCTGGAGTGTGGGTAGGGGGCAAGATACGCAGTATTTT	CAWSVGRGQDTQYF
15	TRBJ1-4	NA	TRBV4-3	NA	TGCGCCAGCAGCCAAGGCCAGTCGACTAATGAAAAACTGTTTTTT	CASSQGQSTNEKLFF
13	TRBJ1-2	NA	TRBV7-3	few	TGTGCCAGCAGCTTAGGGGGCGACTATGGCTACACCTTC	CASSLGGDYGYTF
14	TRBJ1-2	TRBD1	TRBV7-2	NA	TGTGCCAGCAGCTTAGCGCAGACAGGGAGAGGCTACACCTTC	CASSLAQTGRGYTF
14	TRBJ1-1	NA	TRBV9	NA	TGTGCCAGCAGCGGACCCGGGACAACCACTGAAGCTTTCTTT	CASSGPGTTTEAFF
13	TRBJ2-5	NA	TRBV18	NA	TGTGCCAGCTCACCACTAAACCCAGAGACCCAGTACTTC	CASSPLNPETQYF
15	TRBJ2-2	NA	TRBV2	NA	TGTGCCAGCGTCCCCTGGAAGGCCAGCACCGGGGAGCTGTTTTTT	CASVPWKASTGELFF
14	TRBJ2-7	NA	TRBV19	NA	TGTGCCAGTAGTAGGGGAGAACTTTTCTACGAGCAGTACTTC	CASSRGELFYEQYF
17	TRBJ2-1	NA	TRBV30	NA	TGTGCCTGGAGTGGACGACGGGGGAGAGCCGGAGAACGGGAGCAGTTCTTC	CAWSGRRGRAGEREQFF
16	TRBJ2-7	TRBD2	TRBV4-2	NA	TGTGCCAGCAGCTTCCGGGGTAGCGGGATAGGGAACGAGCAGTACTTC	CASSFRGSGIGNEQYF
10	TRBJ2-7	NA	TRBV28	NA	TGTGCCAGCTCTCAGTACGAGCAGTACTTC	CASSQYEQYF
15	TRBJ2-3	NA	TRBV5-1	NA	TGCGCCAGCAGCTTGGAGGCCAGTGTTCCCGATACGCAGTATTTT	CASSLEASVPDTQYF
18	TRBJ1-3	NA	TRBV11-2	NA	TGTGCCAGCAGCTTACTGTCGGCAGGGACCGGCTCTGGAAACACCATATATTTT	CASSLLSAGTGSGNTIYF